In its sample, the clone carrying this T cell receptor beta chain was seen a few times. Its specificity is not known. The data were taken from a study of T cells in Graves' hyperthyroidism and ophthalmopathy. Findings of the study overall: Among thyroid clonotypes expanded above 0.001, most also appeared in blood. Stable hyperthyroidism was separated from ophthalmopathy by a model based on 13 V-J features.

Stable disease denoted Graves' hyperthyroidism without ophthalmopathy progression within 18 months. Clinical symptoms, serum thyroxine, TRAb, thyroid ultrasound and orbital computed tomography informed diagnoses. Template material for amplifying TCR beta CDR3 regions consisted of RNA transcripts. HTBI primers drove first-round RT-PCR of the TCR CDR3. MiXCR, run by TCRdb on the multiplex PCR reads, gives a single entry per CDR3 protein. The data hold approximately 560,000 distinct CDR3 sequences, with about a sixth observed a single time. Germline V gives CDR1 LNHDA, CDR2 SQIVND (reference sequence). This CDR3 comprises 15 residues. The J segment lost 0 bases and the V segment lost 9 bases, leaving 11 bases of the junction unmatched.

The J gene is TRBJ2-7, the V gene TRBV19, with 7 bases fitting TRBD2. The sample was blood. This clonotype originated in a woman aged 25 to 39 with Graves' hyperthyroidism. The DNA for the CDR3 is TGTGCCAGCCAGTTAAGGAGCGGGACCTCCTACGAGCAGTACTTC. Translated: CASQLRSGTSYEQYF.